The 10 T cell receptor beta chains reported below all come from one sample, sequenced in a study of shared clonotypes between healthy human individuals. The method was immunoSEQ multiplex PCR; TCRdb's version includes in-frame clones alone and lacks a portion of them. The sample contains 2 million to 2.5 million clones, about 92% of which appear only once. Specimen: naive CD4+ T cells from PBMCs. The sample's subset: CD45RA+ positively selected. All receptors come from a man in his late teens or twenties in good health. Some clones in this sample may be carry-over from other donors' samples.

V is TRBV7-3 and J is TRBJ1-1, with a tentative D call TRBD1 (6 bases). Trimming shortened V by 1 base and J by 1 base, and 10 bases separated the two germline ends. CDR1 is SGHTA and CDR2 is FQGTGA in the germline V gene. This CDR3 contains 15 residues. CDR3 coding DNA: TGTGCCAGCAGCTTAAGTCGAGGGGGGAACACTGAAGCTTTCTTT. This codes for CASSLSRGGNTEAFF. The whole variable domain, filled in from reference TRBV7-3 and TRBJ1-1, reads GAGVSQTPSNKVTEKGKYVELRCDPISGHTALYWYRQSLGQGPEFLIYFQGTGAADDSGLPNDRFFAVRPEGSVSTLKIQRTERGDSAVYLCASSLSRGGNTEAFFGQGTRLTVV.

The chain couples TRBV14 to TRBJ2-7; D is undetermined. The CDR3 is 14 amino acids. Germline-derived CDR1 and CDR2 are SGHDN and FVKESK. V was pared by 6 bases and J by 2 bases, with 14 bases between. The CDR3 nucleotides are TGTGCCAGCAGTGATATTGGCCCCCCCTACGAGCAGTACTTC. It translates to CASSDIGPPYEQYF.

J is TRBJ2-5 and V is TRBV28, with TRBD1 identical over 9 bases. The CDR3 consists of 14 residues. V lost 7 bases, J lost 5 bases, and 8 bases stayed unmatched. Germline V gene lookup returns CDR1 MDHEN and CDR2 SYDVKM. The CDR3 sequence: CASNPDRGGETQYF. In DNA, the CDR3 is TGTGCCAGCAACCCGGACAGGGGTGGCGAGACCCAGTACTTC.

In regard to this clone: This sample also contains other DNA sequences that code for the same CDR3. The chain carries TRBV27 and TRBJ2-2; TRBD1 might be the D (6 bases). Germline-derived CDR1 and CDR2 are MNHEY and SMNVEV (reference sequence). The CDR3 runs 14 residues. Trimming took 4 bases from V and 1 from J, leaving 7 bases between them. The CDR3 coding sequence is TGTGCCAGCAGTTCCAGGGGGAACACCGGGGAGCTGTTTTTT. Its translation: CASSSRGNTGELFF.

The chain recombines TRBV5-1 with TRBJ1-5, with D hard to call. The CDR3 is 14 amino acids. Per germline, CDR1 SGHRS and CDR2 YFSETQ. Between the trimmed V and J ends, which lost 3 bases and 7 bases, there was a span of 14 bases. CDR3 DNA: TGCGCCAGCAGCTACGAAGGCGGGATCCAGCCCCAGCATTTT. It codes for CASSYEGGIQPQHF.

This sequence joins TRBV28 and TRBJ2-5, with a tentative D call TRBD1 (6 bases). This CDR3 comprises 12 residues. The germline gives CDR1 MDHEN, CDR2 SYDVKM. V lost 8 bases and J lost 1, with 8 bases in between. The CDR3 DNA is TGTGCCAGCGGACAGCTCCAAGAGACCCAGTACTTC. Translating gives CASGQLQETQYF.

The chain is built from TRBV18 and TRBJ2-3; D remains unclear. This CDR3 is built from 15 residues. The V end lost 5 bases, the J end lost 2 bases, and 14 bases lay between the germline ends. CDR1 KGHSH and CDR2 LQKENI come from the germline V gene. The CDR3 region is CASSAVQGVTDTQYF. For the CDR3, the DNA is TGTGCCAGCTCAGCGGTCCAAGGAGTCACAGATACGCAGTATTTT.

The chain has TRBV25-1 and TRBJ1-2, with TRBD1 matching 8 bases. After removal of 6 bases from V and 4 bases from J, the junction contained 7 bases not matched to a gene. The germline CDR1 and CDR2 sequences are MGHDK and SYGVNS. This CDR3 contains 14 residues. CDR3 loop: CASRATGGGYGYTF. The CDR3 DNA reads as TGTGCCAGCAGGGCTACAGGGGGGGGCTATGGCTACACCTTC.

The V call is TRBV5-5, the J call TRBJ2-2; D is possibly TRBD2 (5 bases). This CDR3 has 17 residues. V lost 0 bases and J lost 0, with 12 bases in between. Per germline, CDR1 SGHKS and CDR2 YYEKEE (reference sequence). CDR3 amino acids: CASSLGFWRANTGELFF. DNA for the CDR3: TGTGCCAGCAGCTTGGGCTTTTGGCGGGCGAACACCGGGGAGCTGTTTTTT.

This rearrangement joins TRBV7-6 to TRBJ2-2; D not certain. From germline, CDR1 is SGHVS and CDR2 FNYEAQ. The length of the CDR3 is 15 residues. V lost 1 base, J lost 5 bases, and 11 bases lay in between. In DNA, the CDR3 is TGTGCCAGCAGCTTAGATGGGCGTCGTACCGGGGAGCTGTTTTTT. It specifies CASSLDGRRTGELFF.